The rows below give T cell receptor beta chains drawn from one sample of a study of T cells in Graves' hyperthyroidism and ophthalmopathy. One entry per CDR3 protein results from TCRdb running MiXCR on the multiplex PCR reads. The data hold about 290,000 distinct CDR3 sequences, with about 14% observed a single time. The sample was blood. These receptors were obtained from a woman under 40 with Graves' hyperthyroidism that later progressed to Graves' ophthalmopathy. Both conserved end residues are part of each CDR3. D genes are given only for firm matches. Clone sizes are given selectively: once, few, many, or a class where the clone is expanded.

clone_size: many
j_call: TRBJ2-7
d_call: -
v_call: TRBV3-1
cdr3_aa: CASSQIHGSYEQYF
cdr3_nt: TGTGCCAGCAGCCAAATACACGGCTCCTACGAGCAGTACTTC

clone_size: -
j_call: TRBJ2-7
d_call: -
v_call: TRBV7-8
cdr3_aa: CASSLGAGPYEQYF
cdr3_nt: TGTGCCAGCAGCTTAGGGGCAGGGCCCTACGAGCAGTACTTC

clone_size: many
j_call: TRBJ1-2
d_call: -
v_call: TRBV2
cdr3_aa: CASSETSGIYGYTF
cdr3_nt: TGTGCCAGCAGTGAAACTTCCGGGATCTATGGCTACACCTTC

clone_size: -
j_call: TRBJ2-5
d_call: -
v_call: TRBV6-2/TRBV6-3
cdr3_aa: CASSYREQETQYF
cdr3_nt: TGTGCCAGCAGTTACAGGGAACAAGAGACCCAGTACTTC

clone_size: many
j_call: TRBJ1-1
d_call: TRBD1
v_call: TRBV28
cdr3_aa: CASSSGQGSLGAFF
cdr3_nt: TGTGCCAGCAGTTCCGGACAGGGCTCCCTTGGGGCTTTCTTT

clone_size: many
j_call: TRBJ1-1
d_call: -
v_call: TRBV7-2
cdr3_aa: CASSSRDLWNTEAFF
cdr3_nt: TGTGCCAGCAGCTCCCGGGACTTATGGAACACTGAAGCTTTCTTT

clone_size: many
j_call: TRBJ2-7
d_call: -
v_call: TRBV6-1
cdr3_aa: CASSSPDGGPYEQYF
cdr3_nt: TGTGCCAGCAGTTCCCCGGACGGTGGCCCCTACGAGCAGTACTTC

clone_size: many
j_call: TRBJ1-1
d_call: -
v_call: TRBV29-1
cdr3_aa: CSSGHLNTEAFF
cdr3_nt: TGCAGCTCTGGACACCTGAACACTGAAGCTTTCTTT

clone_size: -
j_call: TRBJ1-5
d_call: -
v_call: TRBV19
cdr3_aa: CASSIAPGEGNQPQHF
cdr3_nt: TGTGCCAGTAGTATCGCGCCAGGCGAGGGCAATCAGCCCCAGCATTTT

clone_size: many
j_call: TRBJ1-6
d_call: -
v_call: TRBV28
cdr3_aa: CASRPTRKNSPLHF
cdr3_nt: TGTGCCAGCAGACCGACCAGGAAGAATTCACCCCTCCACTTT

clone_size: once
j_call: TRBJ2-6
d_call: -
v_call: TRBV5-1
cdr3_aa: CASSLQDSGADVLTF
cdr3_nt: TGCGCCAGCAGCTTACAGGACTCTGGGGCCGACGTCCTGACTTTC

clone_size: -
j_call: TRBJ2-7
d_call: TRBD2
v_call: TRBV4-1
cdr3_aa: CASSHPGGVEQYF
cdr3_nt: TGCGCCAGCAGCCACCCGGGGGGAGTTGAGCAGTACTTC

clone_size: few
j_call: TRBJ1-1
d_call: TRBD1
v_call: TRBV5-1
cdr3_aa: CASSREYRGSEAFF
cdr3_nt: TGCGCCAGCAGCCGGGAATACAGGGGCTCTGAAGCTTTCTTT

clone_size: many
j_call: TRBJ2-2
d_call: -
v_call: TRBV11-2
cdr3_aa: CASSAPGLTNTGELFF
cdr3_nt: TGTGCCAGCAGCGCCCCGGGACTCACGAACACCGGGGAGCTGTTTTTT

clone_size: many
j_call: TRBJ2-7
d_call: TRBD1
v_call: TRBV6-2/TRBV6-3
cdr3_aa: CASSPRKGRTGGSYEQYF
cdr3_nt: TGTGCCAGCAGTCCCCGAAAGGGAAGGACAGGGGGCTCCTACGAGCAGTACTTC

clone_size: -
j_call: TRBJ2-7
d_call: TRBD2
v_call: TRBV6-4
cdr3_aa: CASPLTSGSPGYEQYF
cdr3_nt: TGTGCCAGCCCCCTGACTAGCGGGTCACCCGGATACGAGCAGTACTTC

clone_size: once
j_call: TRBJ2-3
d_call: TRBD1
v_call: TRBV28
cdr3_aa: CASSPQGDLPTDTQYF
cdr3_nt: TGTGCCAGCAGCCCACAGGGGGACCTCCCCACAGATACGCAGTATTTT

clone_size: -
j_call: TRBJ2-3
d_call: -
v_call: TRBV4-3
cdr3_aa: CASSHDQGTSTDTQYF
cdr3_nt: TGCGCCAGCAGCCATGACCAGGGGACTAGCACAGATACGCAGTATTTT

clone_size: many
j_call: TRBJ2-7
d_call: -
v_call: TRBV7-2
cdr3_aa: CASSSIRGGEQYF
cdr3_nt: TGTGCCAGCAGCTCCATCCGGGGTGGCGAGCAGTACTTC

clone_size: few
j_call: TRBJ1-6
d_call: -
v_call: TRBV20-1
cdr3_aa: CSAREGSRDFYSPLHF
cdr3_nt: TGCAGTGCTAGAGAAGGCTCCCGGGATTTTTATTCACCCCTCCACTTT

clone_size: many
j_call: TRBJ1-5
d_call: -
v_call: TRBV4-3
cdr3_aa: CASSQVIDQPQHF
cdr3_nt: TGCGCCAGCAGCCAAGTAATTGATCAGCCCCAGCATTTT

clone_size: many
j_call: TRBJ2-1
d_call: -
v_call: TRBV30
cdr3_aa: CAFLWRFNEQFF
cdr3_nt: TGTGCCTTCCTATGGAGGTTCAATGAGCAGTTCTTC

clone_size: few
j_call: TRBJ1-1
d_call: -
v_call: TRBV5-8
cdr3_aa: CASSLEVGWTEAFF
cdr3_nt: TGTGCCAGCAGCTTGGAGGTAGGGTGGACTGAAGCTTTCTTT

clone_size: many
j_call: TRBJ2-3
d_call: TRBD2
v_call: TRBV11-2
cdr3_aa: CASSLVPRAGAADTQYF
cdr3_nt: TGTGCCAGCAGCTTAGTCCCAAGAGCGGGAGCAGCAGATACGCAGTATTTT

clone_size: many
j_call: TRBJ1-1
d_call: -
v_call: TRBV19
cdr3_aa: CASSSGGRNTEAFF
cdr3_nt: TGTGCCAGTAGTTCCGGTGGGAGGAACACTGAAGCTTTCTTT

clone_size: -
j_call: TRBJ2-1
d_call: -
v_call: TRBV28
cdr3_aa: CASSFGGENEQFF
cdr3_nt: TGTGCCAGCAGTTTCGGAGGCGAGAATGAGCAGTTCTTC

clone_size: many
j_call: TRBJ2-2
d_call: -
v_call: TRBV18
cdr3_aa: CASSVNTGELFF
cdr3_nt: TGTGCCAGCTCAGTCAACACCGGGGAGCTGTTTTTT

clone_size: many
j_call: TRBJ2-1
d_call: -
v_call: TRBV20-1
cdr3_aa: CSAGGFRVTEQFF
cdr3_nt: TGCAGTGCTGGAGGCTTCCGGGTCACTGAGCAGTTCTTC

clone_size: many
j_call: TRBJ2-7
d_call: TRBD2
v_call: TRBV20-1
cdr3_aa: CSVESSGSYEQYF
cdr3_nt: TGCAGTGTTGAGTCTAGCGGCTCCTACGAGCAGTACTTC

clone_size: few
j_call: TRBJ1-1
d_call: -
v_call: TRBV15
cdr3_aa: CATSRPEGKGTEAFF
cdr3_nt: TGTGCCACCAGCAGGCCAGAGGGGAAGGGTACTGAAGCTTTCTTT

clone_size: few
j_call: TRBJ2-7
d_call: -
v_call: TRBV3-1
cdr3_aa: CASSLEAGYEQYF
cdr3_nt: TGTGCCAGCAGCCTCGAGGCCGGGTACGAGCAGTACTTC

clone_size: -
j_call: TRBJ2-2
d_call: TRBD2
v_call: TRBV6-5
cdr3_aa: CASSYSSGRAAGELFF
cdr3_nt: TGTGCCAGCAGTTACTCGTCCGGGAGGGCGGCCGGGGAGCTGTTTTTT

clone_size: many
j_call: TRBJ2-7
d_call: TRBD1
v_call: TRBV19
cdr3_aa: CASSTDPTGWTHGAPYEQYF
cdr3_nt: TGTGCCAGTAGTACAGACCCGACAGGGTGGACTCACGGGGCCCCCTACGAGCAGTACTTC

clone_size: few
j_call: TRBJ2-7
d_call: -
v_call: TRBV6-1
cdr3_aa: CASKTRVYEQYF
cdr3_nt: TGTGCCAGCAAAACCAGGGTCTACGAGCAGTACTTC

clone_size: many
j_call: TRBJ1-2
d_call: TRBD1
v_call: TRBV7-2
cdr3_aa: CASSLVTPPDRDSGYTF
cdr3_nt: TGTGCCAGCAGCTTAGTAACCCCCCCGGACAGGGATAGTGGCTACACCTTC

clone_size: many
j_call: TRBJ2-2
d_call: TRBD2
v_call: TRBV4-1
cdr3_aa: CASSLRRVAGGPYTGELFF
cdr3_nt: TGCGCCAGCAGCCTCCGTAGGGTAGCGGGAGGGCCTTACACCGGGGAGCTGTTTTTT

clone_size: many
j_call: TRBJ2-2
d_call: -
v_call: TRBV7-3
cdr3_aa: CASSLLPTGELFF
cdr3_nt: TGTGCCAGCAGCTTACTACCTACCGGGGAGCTGTTTTTT

clone_size: few
j_call: TRBJ2-3
d_call: TRBD2
v_call: TRBV29-1
cdr3_aa: CSAIGRMQYF
cdr3_nt: TGCAGCGCAATCGGGAGGATGCAGTATTTT

clone_size: many
j_call: TRBJ1-2
d_call: -
v_call: TRBV28
cdr3_aa: CASRGLVNYGYTF
cdr3_nt: TGTGCCAGCAGAGGTCTGGTTAACTATGGCTACACCTTC

clone_size: many
j_call: TRBJ2-3
d_call: TRBD2
v_call: TRBV30
cdr3_aa: CAWNLLAGGIDTQYF
cdr3_nt: TGTGCCTGGAATCTGCTAGCGGGAGGAATAGATACGCAGTATTTT

clone_size: many
j_call: TRBJ2-1
d_call: TRBD2
v_call: TRBV11-3
cdr3_aa: CASSLDLRLADYNEQFF
cdr3_nt: TGTGCCAGCAGCTTAGACCTGAGACTAGCGGACTACAATGAGCAGTTCTTC

clone_size: few
j_call: TRBJ2-5
d_call: TRBD2
v_call: TRBV3-1
cdr3_aa: CASSQEGSGTSGSANF
cdr3_nt: TGTGCCAGCAGCCAAGAGGGGTCGGGGACTAGCGGGAGCGCCAACTTC

clone_size: many
j_call: TRBJ2-3
d_call: -
v_call: TRBV20-1
cdr3_aa: CSARVGTGGDTQYF
cdr3_nt: TGCAGTGCTAGAGTGGGGACGGGCGGAGATACGCAGTATTTT

clone_size: few
j_call: TRBJ2-2
d_call: -
v_call: TRBV15
cdr3_aa: CATPGHSNTGELFF
cdr3_nt: TGTGCCACCCCGGGACATTCGAACACCGGGGAGCTGTTTTTT

clone_size: -
j_call: TRBJ2-1
d_call: TRBD2
v_call: TRBV6-1
cdr3_aa: CASSSGLAGIYNEQFF
cdr3_nt: TGTGCCAGCAGTTCCGGACTAGCGGGAATCTACAATGAGCAGTTCTTC

clone_size: many
j_call: TRBJ2-7
d_call: TRBD2
v_call: TRBV20-1
cdr3_aa: CSAGGSDEQYF
cdr3_nt: TGCAGTGCTGGCGGGAGTGACGAGCAGTACTTC

clone_size: -
j_call: TRBJ1-3
d_call: -
v_call: TRBV7-6
cdr3_aa: CASSGGMLGTMDSGNTIYF
cdr3_nt: TGTGCCAGCAGCGGCGGGATGTTAGGGACTATGGACTCTGGAAACACCATATATTTT

clone_size: many
j_call: TRBJ2-1
d_call: TRBD2
v_call: TRBV20-1
cdr3_aa: CSARDLKGLAGFYNEQFF
cdr3_nt: TGCAGTGCTAGAGATCTAAAGGGACTAGCGGGATTTTACAATGAGCAGTTCTTC

clone_size: -
j_call: TRBJ2-3
d_call: -
v_call: TRBV20-1
cdr3_aa: CSAEGMADTDTQYF
cdr3_nt: TGCAGTGCTGAGGGGATGGCAGACACAGATACGCAGTATTTT

clone_size: many
j_call: TRBJ1-5
d_call: -
v_call: TRBV6-1
cdr3_aa: CASSIKRENQPQHF
cdr3_nt: TGTGCCAGCAGTATCAAAAGGGAAAATCAGCCCCAGCATTTT